These 9 T cell receptor beta chains were all obtained from the same sample, sequenced in a study of blood T cells in healthy people across ages. Then a second PCR, running roughly 7 to 11 cycles, was carried out with a sample-barcoded 5' primer and a J-beta primer mix. TCRdb re-called the 5' RACE reads with MiXCR, one entry per CDR3 protein. The data hold roughly 800,000 distinct CDR3 sequences, with less than 70% observed a single time. Sequencing was carried out using blood. Receptors were obtained from a man older than 75 in good health.

The chain uses TRBV11-2 and TRBJ2-7; no firm D call. CDR3 length: 12 residues. CDR1 SGHAT and CDR2 FQNNGV come from the germline V gene. V was cut by 5 bases and J by 5 bases, with 10 bases left in between. CDR3 coding DNA: TGTGCCAGCAGCCCCTATAGCCACGAGCAGTACTTC. Its protein is CASSPYSHEQYF. Full variable domain (missing parts from reference TRBV11-2 and TRBJ2-7): EAGVAQSPRYKIIEKRQSVAFWCNPISGHATLYWYQQILGQGPKLLIQFQNNGVVDDSQLPKDRFSAERLKGVDSTLKIQPAKLEDSAVYLCASSPYSHEQYFGPGTRLTVT.

The chain has TRBV9 and TRBJ2-5, with 9 nucleotides matching TRBD2. V was pared by 0 bases and J by 2 bases, with 5 bases of the junction left unmatched. The CDR3 is 16 residues long. Germline lookup yields CDR1 SGDLS and CDR2 YYNGEE. The CDR3 bases are TGTGCCAGCAGCGTAGCTAGCGGGACAGTTCAAGAGACCCAGTACTTC. This gives the protein CASSVASGTVQETQYF.

A few counts support this clonotype. The rearrangement links TRBV4-2 to TRBJ2-5; TRBD2 might be the D (5 bases). Trimming left V 2 bases short and J 1 base short, with 11 bases between. The germline gives CDR1 LGHNA, CDR2 YNFKEQ. The CDR3 covers 15 residues. The CDR3 here is CASSQLVRGQETQYF. CDR3 nucleotide sequence: TGTGCCAGCAGCCAACTGGTCCGGGGCCAAGAGACCCAGTACTTC.

In its sample, this clonotype was seen a few times. The chain uses TRBV12-3 or TRBV12-4 and TRBJ1-5; tentative D call: TRBD1 (6 bases). V was pared by 5 bases and J by 1 base, with 15 bases between. This CDR3 region has 16 residues. The CDR3 spells CASSPPRGGSNQPQHF. CDR3 coding DNA: TGTGCCAGCAGTCCCCCCCGAGGGGGGAGCAATCAGCCCCAGCATTTT.

The chain couples TRBV7-3 to TRBJ2-3; no clear D gene. Germline assignment: CDR1 SGHTA and CDR2 FQGTGA. V was shortened by 5 bases and J by 2 bases, with 14 bases between the two germline ends. This CDR3 has 15 residues. Here the CDR3 reads CASSRGNPDTDTQYF. The CDR3 DNA reads TGTGCCAGCAGCCGCGGAAACCCCGACACAGATACGCAGTATTTT.

CDR3 protein: CASSPTGGWDRDAYF. The CDR3 DNA follows: TGTGCCAGCAGTCCGACAGGGGGGTGGGACAGAGACGCGTATTTT. V and J are TRBV6-5 and TRBJ2-3; 9 bases are shared with TRBD1. Per germline, CDR1 MNHEY and CDR2 SVGAGI. The V gene end was trimmed by 5 bases and the J gene end by 14 bases; junction bases not matched to a gene: 17. The CDR3 runs 15 residues.

The chain joins TRBV7-8 to TRBJ2-5; D is possibly TRBD1 or TRBD2 (5 bases each). The CDR3 loop spans 16 amino acids. The V and J ends lost 4 bases and 7 bases respectively, with 22 bases between them. Germline loops: CDR1 SGHVS, CDR2 FQNEAQ. The CDR3 DNA reads TGTGCCAGCAGCTCGAATTACGGGATCGGTACAGGGACCCAGTACTTC. Its protein product is CASSSNYGIGTGTQYF.

This clonotype was observed a single time. The chain recombines TRBV20-1 with TRBJ1-1, with D tentatively TRBD1 (5 bases). V was shortened by 5 bases and J by 2 bases, with 15 bases between the two germline ends. Per the germline V gene, CDR1 is DFQATT and CDR2 is SNEGSKA (reference sequence). CDR3 size: 14 residues. The CDR3 DNA reads TGCAGTGCTCCCGACCGGACAACTAACACTGAAGCTTTCTTT. This encodes CSAPDRTTNTEAFF.

J is TRBJ2-3 and V is TRBV11-3; D may be TRBD1 (6 bases). This CDR3 contains 12 residues. Germline assignment: CDR1 SGHNT and CDR2 YENEEA. V lost 6 bases and J lost 6, with 10 bases in between. The CDR3 protein is CASRGRGDTQYF. The CDR3 region has the DNA TGTGCCAGCAGAGGAAGGGGGGATACGCAGTATTTT.